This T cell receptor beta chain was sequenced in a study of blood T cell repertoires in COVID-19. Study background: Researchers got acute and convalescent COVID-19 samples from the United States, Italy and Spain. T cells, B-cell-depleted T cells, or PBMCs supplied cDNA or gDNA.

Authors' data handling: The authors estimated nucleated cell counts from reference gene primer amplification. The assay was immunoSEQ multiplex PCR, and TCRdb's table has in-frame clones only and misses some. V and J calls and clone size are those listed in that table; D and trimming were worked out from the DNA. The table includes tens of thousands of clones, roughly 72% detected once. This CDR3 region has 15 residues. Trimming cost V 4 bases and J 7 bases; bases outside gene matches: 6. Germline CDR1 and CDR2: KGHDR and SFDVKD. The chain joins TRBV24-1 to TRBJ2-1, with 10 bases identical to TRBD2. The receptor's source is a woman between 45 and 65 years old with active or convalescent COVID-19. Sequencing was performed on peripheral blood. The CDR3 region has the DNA TGTGCCACCAGTGACCCCAAGGGACTAGCGAATGAGCAGTTCTTC. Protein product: CATSDPKGLANEQFF.